In this sample, the clone carrying this TCR beta chain turned up once. This table comes from immunoSEQ multiplex PCR, and its TCRdb copy is limited to in-frame clones, with some not included. The table lists about 85,000 clones, roughly three quarters of them singletons. These data are taken from a study of cytotoxic CD8 clonotypes in ibrutinib-treated CLL. Germline trimming cut 1 base from V and 4 bases from J; bases unmatched to any gene: 3. Germline V lookup: CDR1 KGHSH, CDR2 LQKENI. This CDR3 comprises 14 residues. The chain employs TRBV18 and TRBJ2-7, with 8 bases aligning to TRBD1. The material was PBMCs, obtained after 12 months of ibrutinib treatment. This TCR came from a human donor with chronic lymphocytic leukemia. Here the CDR3 reads CASSPQTGAYEQYF. CDR3 DNA: TGTGCCAGCTCACCACAGACAGGGGCGTACGAGCAGTACTTC.